This TCR beta chain emerged from a study of OX40 agonist ivuxolimab in advanced cancers. Overall study: In this cohort, patients received ivuxolimab, an agonistic anti-OX40 (CD134) antibody.

TCRdb's table, derived via immunoSEQ multiplex PCR, lists solely in-frame clones and lacks some. The table has tens of thousands of clones, approximately 84% seen once. Sample: CD4+ or CD8+ T cells sorted from blood, taken in a trial of the OX40 agonist ivuxolimab. This sequence was found in an adult with an advanced solid tumor such as melanoma, head and neck, liver or kidney cancer.

The CDR3 bases are TGTGCCAGCAGCTCCGGGTCAGATACGCAGTATTTT. This encodes CASSSGSDTQYF. The chain employs TRBV7-2 and TRBJ2-3, with D unclear. CDR3 size: 12 residues. Germline values: CDR1 SGHTA, CDR2 FQGNSA. V was pared by 4 bases and J by 4 bases, with 6 bases between.